The sample holds many counts of the clone carrying this T cell receptor (beta chain). This sample was taken from a study of blood T cell repertoires in COVID-19. Study-level information: COVID-19 samples from acute and convalescent phases originated in the United States, Italy and Spain.

Between the trimmed V and J ends, which lost 7 bases and 1 base, there was a span of 11 bases. This CDR3 spans 14 amino acids. CDR1 and CDR2 from the germline V gene are SNHLY and FYNNEI. In the study's own analysis: Amplifying reference gene primers gave estimates of nucleated cell counts. Data came from immunoSEQ multiplex PCR; TCRdb stores just in-frame clones and leaves some out. V, J and clone size were drawn from that table, and D and trimming were deduced from the DNA. The table includes approximately 110,000 clones, roughly 70% detected once. The origin of this receptor is a human donor with acute or convalescent COVID-19. The donor label of this sample is uncertain. This sequence joins TRBV2 and TRBJ2-4; D possibly corresponds to TRBD1 (6 bases). Sequencing was performed on peripheral blood. The CDR3 is CASTEGVAKNIQYF. As DNA, the CDR3 is TGTGCCAGCACCGAGGGGGTGGCCAAAAACATTCAGTACTTC.